A single sample gave rise to the 23 T cell receptor beta chains below, sequenced in a study of blood T cell repertoires in COVID-19. The data were produced by immunoSEQ multiplex PCR, yet TCRdb's version contains in-frame clones alone and is incomplete. In the table there are roughly 220,000 clones, roughly 89% of which are singletons. The material sequenced was PBMCs or T cells enriched from blood (not recorded which). These receptors were taken from a woman aged 40 to 55 with acute COVID-19.

The chain couples TRBV6-6 to TRBJ1-6; TRBD1 agrees at 7 bases. Germline CDR1 and CDR2: MNHNY and SVGAGI (reference sequence). After removal of 8 bases from V and 2 bases from J, the junction contained 6 bases not matched to a gene. The CDR3 consists of 15 residues. CDR3 residues: CASRDRAAYNSPLHF. CDR3 nucleotides: TGTGCCAGCCGTGACAGGGCAGCCTATAATTCACCCCTCCACTTT.

The V and J genes are TRBV6-5 and TRBJ2-5; possibly TRBD1 for D (5 bases). This CDR3 has 16 amino acids. Trimming cost V 0 bases and J 5 bases, with 16 bases left between them. CDR1 is MNHEY and CDR2 is SVGAGI in the germline V gene. This chain's CDR3 is CASSYSILGVKETQYF. The DNA of the CDR3 is TGTGCCAGCAGTTACTCCATATTAGGGGTTAAGGAGACCCAGTACTTC.

V is TRBV3-1 (or the pseudogene TRBV3-2) and J is TRBJ2-2, with 15 nucleotides matching TRBD2. The CDR3 runs 18 residues. Germline CDR1 is LGHDT and CDR2 is YNNKEL (reference sequence). The V segment lost 1 base and the J segment 5 bases; nucleotides outside the gene matches: 5. The CDR3 reads CASSQVGLAGGSTGELFF. The CDR3 nucleotides are TGTGCCAGCAGCCAAGTGGGACTAGCGGGGGGAAGTACCGGGGAGCTGTTTTTT.

The rearrangement links TRBV5-1 to TRBJ2-5; TRBD2 matches at 11 bases. Unmatched junction bases numbered 10, after V lost 0 bases and J lost 0 bases. Germline assignment: CDR1 SGHRS and CDR2 YFSETQ. The CDR3 sequence is 19 residues long. DNA of the CDR3: TGCGCCAGCAGCTTGGCGGTAGCGGGGGGGACTAAGTACCAAGAGACCCAGTACTTC. This sequence encodes CASSLAVAGGTKYQETQYF.

This clone appeared a few times. This rearrangement joins TRBV4-1 to TRBJ2-5; no clear D. This CDR3 spans 14 amino acids. Germline assignment: CDR1 MGHRA and CDR2 YSYEKL. Trimming stripped 6 bases from V and 2 bases from J, with 13 bases between. Here the CDR3 reads CASRDIGRQETQYF. DNA of the CDR3: TGCGCCAGCAGAGACATCGGCAGACAAGAGACCCAGTACTTC.

This clone has a single count. The chain carries TRBV7-9 and TRBJ2-7; D uncertain. The CDR3 has 13 amino acids. The germline CDR1 and CDR2 sequences are SEHNR and FQNEAQ (reference sequence). Trimming removed 6 bases at V and 2 bases at J, with 11 bases between. This CDR3 reads CASSPGWTYEQYF. For the CDR3, the DNA is TGTGCCAGCAGTCCCGGGTGGACCTACGAGCAGTACTTC.

The chain carries TRBV6-1 and TRBJ1-5, with D hard to call. Trimming shortened V by 3 bases and J by 7 bases, and 10 bases separated the two germline ends. Germline CDR1 is MNHNS and CDR2 is SASEGT. The CDR3 runs to 13 residues. Here the CDR3 reads CASSDGLGQPQHF. In DNA form, the CDR3 reads TGTGCCAGCAGTGACGGACTGGGACAGCCCCAGCATTTT.

A remark on this clone: One junction end does not reproduce the germline sequence, and a read error may be involved. This rearrangement joins TRBV11-2 to TRBJ1-1; unclear D gene. The V gene's germline CDR1 is SGHAT and CDR2 FQNNGV. CDR3 length: 12 residues. The CDR3 DNA sequence: TGTGTCAGCAGCCCCGGGTATTTTGAAGCTTTCTTT. Encoded protein: CVSSPGYFEAFF. Variable domain in full (rest from reference TRBV11-2 and TRBJ1-1): EAGVAQSPRYKIIEKRQSVAFWCNPISGHATLYWYQQILGQGPKLLIQFQNNGVVDDSQLPKDRFSAERLKGVDSTLKIQPAKLEDSAVYLCVSSPGYFEAFFGQGTRLTVV.

The genes are TRBV7-6 and TRBJ1-5, with TRBD1 as a possible D gene (5 bases). Germline V gene sequence: CDR1 SGHVS, CDR2 FNYEAQ. This CDR3 spans 13 amino acids. With 4 bases removed from V and 2 bases from J, the gap between germline ends came to 6 bases. CDR3 in DNA: TGTGCCAGCAGCTCACAGGGCAATCAGCCCCAGCATTTT. Amino acids: CASSSQGNQPQHF.

This clone was observed once. Distinct nucleotide sequences in the sample also encode this CDR3. This chain's CDR3 is CASSLGAGSGNTIYF. DNA for the CDR3: TGTGCCAGCAGCTTAGGGGCAGGGTCAGGAAACACCATATATTTT. V and J are TRBV7-8 and TRBJ1-3; D may be TRBD1 (5 bases). Deletions cut 1 base from V and 4 bases from J, with 11 bases between. CDR1 is SGHVS, CDR2 FQNEAQ, per germline. The CDR3 sequence is 15 residues long.

The chain has TRBV2 and TRBJ2-5; a possible D gene is TRBD2 (7 bases). The germline V gene encodes CDR1 SNHLY and CDR2 FYNNEI. The germline V and J ends were trimmed by 0 bases and 2 bases, with 10 bases remaining between them. CDR3 size: 15 residues. In nucleotides, the CDR3 is TGTGCCAGCAGTGAAGCGGGGAGGGGGCAAGAGACCCAGTACTTC. Its protein product is CASSEAGRGQETQYF. Supplemented by reference TRBV2 and TRBJ2-5, the full variable domain reads EPEVTQTPSHQVTQMGQEVILRCVPISNHLYFYWYRQILGQKVEFLVSFYNNEISEKSEIFDDQFSVERPDGSNFTLKIRSTKLEDSAMYFCASSEAGRGQETQYFGPGTRLLVL.

The V gene is TRBV25-1, the J gene TRBJ1-6; D remains unclear. V gave up 3 bases and J gave up 10 bases, with 7 bases separating them. Germline V lookup: CDR1 MGHDK, CDR2 SYGVNS. CDR3 length: 12 residues. CDR3 amino acids: CASSDLRSPLHF. The CDR3 nucleotides are TGTGCCAGCAGTGACCTTCGGTCACCCCTCCACTTT.

The sample holds a few counts of this clone. The chain uses TRBV6-6 and TRBJ1-1; unclear D gene. This CDR3 region has 16 residues. Germline CDR1 reads MNHNY; CDR2 reads SVGAGI (reference sequence). Trimming took off 8 bases at V and 1 base at J, with 20 bases between the two ends. The CDR3 sequence: CASGLPGGSGNTEAFF. In DNA, the CDR3 is TGTGCCAGCGGACTACCCGGCGGCTCAGGGAACACTGAAGCTTTCTTT.

The count of this clone is one. V usage is TRBV4-2 and J usage is TRBJ1-2; TRBD1 agrees at 10 bases. Germline V gene data show CDR1 as LGHNA and CDR2 as YNFKEQ. Germline trimming cut 1 base from V and 8 bases from J; bases unmatched to any gene: 10. This CDR3 comprises 16 residues. As DNA, the CDR3 is TGTGCCAGCAGCCAAGCCGACAGGGGGCGCTGGGGGGGCTACACCTTC. This translates into CASSQADRGRWGGYTF.

V and J are TRBV5-8 and TRBJ1-4, with a tentative D call TRBD1 (5 bases). The germline CDR1 and CDR2 sequences are SGHTS and YDEGEE. V was clipped by 2 bases and J by 1 base, with 12 bases between them. This CDR3 comprises 16 residues. The CDR3 nucleotides read TGTGCCAGCAGCTTAGACCGGGGGGGAACTAATGAAAAACTGTTTTTT. The encoded protein is CASSLDRGGTNEKLFF.

This clone was seen only a few times. The V gene is TRBV2, the J gene TRBJ1-1; a weak D match, TRBD1 (6 bases). The V gene lost 8 bases and the J gene lost 2 bases, with 18 bases spanning the gap. CDR1 SNHLY and CDR2 FYNNEI come from the germline V gene. There are 15 residues in the CDR3. This CDR3 is CASFKADRQNTEAFF. Here the CDR3 DNA reads TGTGCCAGCTTTAAAGCTGACAGGCAAAACACTGAAGCTTTCTTT.

This chain uses TRBV7-9 with TRBJ2-5; 7 bases map to TRBD1. With V trimmed by 4 bases and J by 2 bases, 10 bases remained unmatched. This CDR3 has 16 residues. CDR1 and CDR2 (germline): SEHNR, FQNEAQ (reference sequence). CDR3 sequence: CASSSDFGTAQETQYF. In DNA, the CDR3 is TGTGCCAGCAGCTCAGACTTCGGGACAGCGCAAGAGACCCAGTACTTC.

The J gene is TRBJ1-6, the V gene TRBV6-5, with D maybe TRBD1 (6 bases). CDR3 length: 15 residues. V was clipped by 0 bases and J by 8 bases, with 11 bases between them. Germline loops: CDR1 MNHEY, CDR2 SVGAGI. CDR3 sequence reads: CASSYSRDNHSPLHF. The CDR3 region has the DNA TGTGCCAGCAGTTACTCCCGGGACAATCATTCACCCCTCCACTTT.

This chain uses TRBV5-4 with TRBJ2-3; D call uncertain. V was clipped by 0 bases and J by 4 bases, with 9 bases between them. The CDR3 consists of 14 residues. Germline assignment: CDR1 SGHNT and CDR2 YYREEE (reference sequence). CDR3 DNA sequence: TGTGCCAGCAGCTTGGATTCGGGTTCAGATACGCAGTATTTT. Encoded protein: CASSLDSGSDTQYF.

The chain has TRBV5-1 and TRBJ2-2; D is possibly TRBD1 (5 bases). Germline values: CDR1 SGHRS, CDR2 YFSETQ. The CDR3 sequence is 14 residues long. V shed 3 bases and J shed 3 bases, with 9 bases lying between them. CDR3 bases: TGCGCCAGCAGCTATGACAGTTACACCGGGGAGCTGTTTTTT. This encodes CASSYDSYTGELFF.

The rearrangement joins TRBV10-1 to TRBJ1-1; no reliable D call. Germline V gene lookup returns CDR1 WNHNN and CDR2 SYGVQD (reference sequence). This CDR3 has 14 amino acids. Trimming removed 3 bases at V and 11 bases at J, with 19 bases between. In DNA, the CDR3 is TGCGCCAGCAGTGAACCCCCGACACCGAACACGGCTTTCTTT. Translated: CASSEPPTPNTAFF.

The genes are TRBV9 and TRBJ1-6; 7 positions match TRBD1. Germline loops: CDR1 SGDLS, CDR2 YYNGEE. The CDR3 covers 15 residues. With V trimmed by 4 bases and J by 2 bases, 3 bases remained unmatched. This CDR3 is CASSPDRAYNSPLHF. The CDR3 bases are TGTGCCAGCAGCCCCGACAGGGCCTATAATTCACCCCTCCACTTT.

In the case of this clone: In the same sample, other DNA sequences code for this CDR3. The rearrangement uses TRBV3-1 (or the pseudogene TRBV3-2) and TRBJ2-7; 7 nucleotides match TRBD2. V was pared by 1 base and J by 4 bases, with 7 bases of the junction left unmatched. The CDR3 totals 15 residues. The germline gives CDR1 LGHDT, CDR2 YNNKEL (reference sequence). The CDR3 bases are TGTGCCAGCAGCCAAGCTGGGGGGGAGGCTTACGAGCAGTACTTC. Translation: CASSQAGGEAYEQYF.